This is a list of T cell receptor beta chains from one sample in a study of cytomegalovirus exposure and HLA in healthy donors. The method was immunoSEQ multiplex PCR; TCRdb's version includes in-frame clones alone and lacks a portion of them. Counted here are more than 110,000 clones, approximately 79% occurring once; the ten biggest clones make up approximately 8.3%. The material sequenced was PBMCs. Receptor source: a woman between 50 and 59 years old in good health and CMV-seropositive. The CDR3 runs from the conserved cysteine through the conserved F or W. D genes are given only for firm matches. The size of a clone is reported for some rows only, either as once, few or many, or as a class for expanded clones.

TRBV11-3,TRBD2,NA,TRBJ2-3,CASSEGLAGGTDTQYF,TGTGCCAGCAGCGAAGGACTAGCGGGGGGCACAGATACGCAGTATTTT
TRBV30,NA,few,TRBJ1-3,CAWSVTASGNTIYF,TGTGCCTGGAGTGTAACAGCCTCTGGAAACACCATATATTTT
TRBV9,TRBD1,NA,TRBJ2-2,CASSGLTGESGELFF,TGTGCCAGCAGCGGACTGACAGGGGAGTCCGGGGAGCTGTTTTTT
TRBV5-1,TRBD1,NA,TRBJ2-1,CASSLVAGGNEQFF,TGCGCCAGCAGCTTGGTAGCAGGGGGCAATGAGCAGTTCTTC
TRBV23-1,NA,NA,TRBJ1-2,CASSQLGGDGLRGYGYTF,TGCGCCAGCAGTCAATTGGGGGGTGACGGTCTTAGAGGCTATGGCTACACCTTC
TRBV6-5,NA,NA,TRBJ1-5,CASRQDRDNQPQHF,TGTGCCAGCAGGCAGGACAGAGATAATCAGCCCCAGCATTTT
TRBV7-2,NA,NA,TRBJ2-3,CASSPRGGAGTDTQYF,TGTGCCAGCAGCCCGAGAGGTGGGGCCGGCACAGATACGCAGTATTTT
TRBV16,NA,NA,TRBJ2-3,CASSQRGGNTDTQYF,TGTGCCAGCAGCCAACGCGGGGGCAACACAGATACGCAGTATTTT
TRBV5-6,NA,NA,TRBJ2-5,CASSLVVSPGKETQYF,TGTGCCAGCAGCTTGGTTGTTAGCCCGGGGAAAGAGACCCAGTACTTC
TRBV4-3,NA,few,TRBJ2-7,CASSQEQPGYEQYF,TGCGCCAGCAGCCAAGAACAGCCAGGCTACGAGCAGTACTTC
TRBV7-9,NA,few,TRBJ2-7,CASSRQSSYEQYF,TGTGCCAGCAGCCGACAGTCATCCTACGAGCAGTACTTC
TRBV11-2,TRBD1,NA,TRBJ2-2,CASSRGQMNTGELFF,TGTGCCAGCAGCCGGGGACAGATGAACACCGGGGAGCTGTTTTTT
TRBV7-9,TRBD2,few,TRBJ2-5,CASSLGSGPQETQYF,TGTGCCAGCAGCTTAGGTAGCGGGCCCCAAGAGACCCAGTACTTC
TRBV19,NA,NA,TRBJ2-7,CASSIRQGYEQYF,TGTGCCAGTAGTATCAGGCAGGGCTACGAGCAGTACTTC
TRBV5-4,NA,many,TRBJ1-2,CASSLAGRYGYTF,TGTGCCAGCAGCTTGGCGGGAAGGTATGGCTACACCTTC
TRBV2,TRBD1,once,TRBJ1-5,CASSGRTGLADQPQHF,TGTGCCAGCAGTGGGCGGACAGGGTTGGCAGATCAGCCCCAGCATTTT
TRBV7-6,TRBD1,NA,TRBJ1-4,CASSLGGGQGVEKLFF,TGTGCCAGCAGCCTGGGCGGGGGACAGGGTGTTGAAAAACTGTTTTTT
TRBV7-9,TRBD1,NA,TRBJ1-2,CASTRQGMVYGYTF,TGTGCCAGCACTAGACAGGGGATGGTGTATGGCTACACCTTC
TRBV25-1,NA,NA,TRBJ1-2,CASGGGGGYTF,TGTGCCAGCGGCGGGGGTGGTGGCTACACCTTC
TRBV5-4,TRBD1,NA,TRBJ2-7,CASSLDRGPYEQYF,TGTGCCAGCAGCTTGGACAGGGGTCCCTACGAGCAGTACTTC
TRBV14,TRBD1,once,TRBJ1-4,CASSHRDRGNEKLFF,TGTGCCAGCAGCCACCGGGACAGGGGGAATGAAAAACTGTTTTTT
TRBV4-1,TRBD1,once,TRBJ2-7,CASSQGGQGAFYEQYF,TGCGCCAGCAGCCAAGGGGGACAGGGGGCTTTCTACGAGCAGTACTTC
TRBV5-1,TRBD1,NA,TRBJ2-1,CASSGGQTSYNEQFF,TGCGCCAGCAGCGGGGGACAGACCTCCTACAATGAGCAGTTCTTC
TRBV7-9,NA,NA,TRBJ2-2,CASRKLGLANTGELFF,TGTGCCAGCAGAAAATTAGGACTGGCGAACACCGGGGAGCTGTTTTTT
TRBV7-3,NA,NA,TRBJ2-1,CASSLTGGSSYNEQFF,TGTGCCAGCAGCTTAACTGGAGGGAGCTCCTACAATGAGCAGTTCTTC
TRBV19,TRBD1,NA,TRBJ1-2,CASTRGTGGNYGYTF,TGTGCCAGTACCCGAGGGACAGGGGGCAACTATGGCTACACCTTC
TRBV15,TRBD2,NA,TRBJ2-1,CATSILSGSSYNEQFF,TGTGCCACCAGCATCTTAAGCGGGAGCTCCTACAATGAGCAGTTCTTC
TRBV5-1,NA,NA,TRBJ1-4,CASSSQGVGEKLFF,TGCGCCAGCAGCTCCCAGGGTGTAGGAGAAAAACTGTTTTTT
TRBV19,NA,once,TRBJ2-2,CASSDTANTGELFF,TGTGCCAGTAGTGACACCGCGAACACCGGGGAGCTGTTTTTT
TRBV9,TRBD1,few,TRBJ1-1,CASSPQDRVENTEAFF,TGTGCCAGCAGCCCTCAGGACAGGGTAGAGAACACTGAAGCTTTCTTT
TRBV19,NA,NA,TRBJ2-7,CASSTEGRVVGYEQYF,TGTGCCAGTAGTACGGAGGGAAGAGTAGTTGGATACGAGCAGTACTTC
TRBV5-1,NA,NA,TRBJ1-1,CASSLEGGNTEAFF,TGCGCCAGCAGCTTGGAAGGCGGGAACACTGAAGCTTTCTTT
TRBV6-5,TRBD1,NA,TRBJ1-1,CASSYSRGQGMTEAFF,TGTGCCAGCAGTTACTCAAGGGGGCAGGGGATGACTGAAGCTTTCTTT
TRBV6-1,NA,NA,TRBJ1-1,CASSRVIRRIGAFF,TGTGCCAGCAGTCGCGTAATTAGGCGGATTGGGGCTTTCTTT
TRBV6-1,TRBD1,few,TRBJ2-7,CASRGQGPSYEQYF,TGTGCCAGCAGGGGACAGGGTCCATCCTACGAGCAGTACTTC
TRBV5-1,TRBD2,NA,TRBJ2-5,CASSRGLEGQETQYF,TGCGCCAGCAGCCGGGGACTAGAAGGGCAAGAGACCCAGTACTTC
TRBV11-2,TRBD1,NA,TRBJ2-1,CASSSRQGPYNEQFF,TGTGCCAGCAGCTCTCGACAGGGACCTTACAATGAGCAGTTCTTC
TRBV5-1,NA,few,TRBJ2-1,CASSDSGGTGDEQFF,TGCGCCAGCAGCGACAGCGGGGGGACAGGGGATGAGCAGTTCTTC
TRBV2,NA,NA,TRBJ2-7,CASSENFDGGEQYF,TGTGCCAGCAGTGAAAACTTCGATGGTGGCGAGCAGTACTTC
TRBV9,TRBD2,NA,TRBJ2-7,CASSVAIRGGEQYF,TGTGCCAGCAGCGTAGCGATACGGGGGGGTGAGCAGTACTTC
TRBV27,TRBD2,NA,TRBJ2-2,CASSSSGGAPGELFF,TGTGCCAGCAGTTCCAGCGGGGGGGCCCCTGGGGAGCTGTTTTTT
TRBV11-2,NA,NA,TRBJ1-3,CASSPRTGTGNTIYF,TGTGCCAGCAGCCCCCGTACAGGGACTGGAAACACCATATATTTT
TRBV19,NA,NA,TRBJ1-2,CASSIEFPRYGYTF,TGTGCCAGTAGTATAGAATTTCCCCGCTATGGCTACACCTTC
TRBV11-2,NA,NA,TRBJ1-6,CASSLGTDYNSPLHF,TGTGCCAGCAGCTTAGGGACAGACTATAATTCACCCCTCCACTTT
TRBV7-9,TRBD1,NA,TRBJ1-2,CASSRTGTSYGYTF,TGTGCCAGCAGCCGGACAGGGACGAGCTATGGCTACACCTTC
TRBV7-3,TRBD1,NA,TRBJ2-3,CASNDRGLFTDTQYF,TGTGCCAGCAATGACAGGGGCCTTTTCACAGATACGCAGTATTTT
TRBV27,NA,NA,TRBJ1-6,CASSLTSSYNSPLHF,TGTGCCAGCAGTTTAACAAGCTCCTATAATTCACCCCTCCACTTT
TRBV4-3,TRBD1,NA,TRBJ2-7,CASSQEPLQGANEQYF,TGCGCCAGCAGCCAAGAACCCCTCCAGGGGGCAAACGAGCAGTACTTC
TRBV7-3,TRBD1,NA,TRBJ1-1,CASSYGQGNTEAFF,TGTGCCAGCAGCTACGGACAGGGAAACACTGAAGCTTTCTTT
TRBV13,NA,NA,TRBJ1-6,CASSLSQSPLHF,TGTGCCAGCAGCTTATCGCAGTCACCCCTCCACTTT
TRBV7-2,NA,NA,TRBJ2-4,CASSLSQGKNIQYF,TGTGCCAGCAGCTTAAGCCAGGGTAAAAACATTCAGTACTTC